The T cell receptor (beta chain) under discussion was sequenced for a study of cytomegalovirus exposure and HLA in healthy donors. Study-wide background: The same platform as the roughly 670 first-cohort repertoires was used for the 130 or so validation repertoires, a later analysis reported. Findings and caveats of the study: Rare sequences made up most TCRs, while some public TCRs were found in many donors. Clusters of TCRs from the first cohort tended to co-occur in the 90 to 150 validation repertoires (as a later analysis found).

Trimming cost V 2 bases and J 1 base, with 11 bases left between them. The V gene's germline CDR1 is KGHSH and CDR2 LQKENI. This CDR3 has 15 residues. Remarks on this clone: Its target is unknown.

Libraries were prepared by immunoSEQ multiplex PCR; TCRdb keeps only in-frame clonotypes and omits some of them. The sample carries about 340,000 clones, 86% recorded once. This clonotype was obtained from a woman aged 18-29 years in good health and CMV-seronegative. The genes are TRBV18 and TRBJ1-1; tentative D call: TRBD1 (5 bases). Sequencing input: PBMCs. The CDR3 here is CASSPEAGKNTEAFF. The CDR3 coding sequence is TGTGCCAGCTCACCAGAGGCAGGGAAGAACACTGAAGCTTTCTTT. The entire variable domain, with the rest obtained from reference TRBV18 and TRBJ1-1, is as follows: NAGVMQNPRHLVRRRGQEARLRCSPMKGHSHVYWYRQLPEEGLKFMVYLQKENIIDESGMPKERFSAEFPKEGPSILRIQQVVRGDSAAYFCASSPEAGKNTEAFFGQGTRLTVV.